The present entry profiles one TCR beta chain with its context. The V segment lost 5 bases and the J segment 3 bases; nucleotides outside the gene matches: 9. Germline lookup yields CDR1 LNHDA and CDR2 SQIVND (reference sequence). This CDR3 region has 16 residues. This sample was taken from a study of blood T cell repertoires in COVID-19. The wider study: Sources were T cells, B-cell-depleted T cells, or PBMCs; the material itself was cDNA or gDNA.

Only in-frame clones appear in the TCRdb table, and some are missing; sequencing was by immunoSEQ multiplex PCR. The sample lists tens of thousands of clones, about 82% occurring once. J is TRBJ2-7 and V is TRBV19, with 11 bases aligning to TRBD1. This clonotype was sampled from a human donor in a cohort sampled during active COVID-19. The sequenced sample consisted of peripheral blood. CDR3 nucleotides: TGTGCCAGTAGTGGGACAGGGGGGCGTCGGGGCTACGAGCAGTACTTC. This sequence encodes CASSGTGGRRGYEQYF. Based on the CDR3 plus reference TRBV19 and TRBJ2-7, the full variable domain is DGGITQSPKYLFRKEGQNVTLSCEQNLNHDAMYWYRQDPGQGLRLIYYSQIVNDFQKGDIAEGYSVSREKKESFPLTVTSAQKNPTAFYLCASSGTGGRRGYEQYFGPGTRLTVT.